These 8 T cell receptor beta chains came from one sample sequenced in a study of T-cell memory formation after mild COVID-19. One entry per CDR3 protein, called by TCRdb with MiXCR from the 5' RACE reads. The sample includes about 350,000 distinct CDR3 sequences, around 15% of them seen just once. Sequenced sample: PBMCs or a T cell subset sorted from them (not recorded which). These receptor sequences come from a man aged 18 to 29 who had mild COVID-19 (a few samples of this study predate the infection). Cell type and time point are not known.

The chain combines TRBV6-5 with TRBJ2-1; D may be TRBD1 or TRBD2 (5 bases each). The CDR3 is 12 residues long. Trimming removed 8 bases from V and 6 bases from J, with 11 bases in between. CDR1 is MNHEY, CDR2 SVGAGI, per germline. DNA for the CDR3: TGTGCCAGCGGGGGTTCACTCAATGAGCAGTTCTTC. It encodes CASGGSLNEQFF.

V is TRBV6-2 or TRBV6-3 and J is TRBJ2-2, with D perhaps TRBD1 (6 bases). CDR3 length: 14 residues. Looked up from germline, CDR1 is MNHEY and CDR2 is SVGEGT. With 4 bases removed from V and 3 bases from J, the gap between germline ends came to 9 bases. CDR3 in amino acids: CASSSTGYTGELFF. The CDR3 DNA follows: TGTGCCAGCAGTTCAACAGGGTACACCGGGGAGCTGTTTTTT.

This clonotype showed up just a few times. The rearrangement links TRBV12-3 or TRBV12-4 to TRBJ1-2; D ambiguous. This CDR3 has 12 residues. V lost 5 bases and J 13 bases, leaving 17 bases between the germline ends. CDR3 region: CASSPVTLSTTF. As DNA, the CDR3 is TGTGCCAGCAGTCCAGTGACACTCAGTACCACCTTC.

This clonotype was detected only a few times. V is TRBV27 and J is TRBJ2-7, with 7 bases matching TRBD1. Germline values: CDR1 MNHEY, CDR2 SMNVEV (reference sequence). The CDR3 runs 16 residues. J was trimmed by 6 bases and V by 4 bases; bases with no gene match: 15. The CDR3 nucleotides are TGTGCCAGCAGTTCTTTTAAGACAGGGATGACAGGCGAGCAGTACGTC. Protein: CASSSFKTGMTGEQYV.

The CDR3 nucleotides are TGTGCCAGCAGTTTCGCCCCCGGCGGGATGGGTGGCTACACCTTC. It is translated as CASSFAPGGMGGYTF. The genes are TRBV12-3 or TRBV12-4 and TRBJ1-2; D not resolved. The CDR3 has 15 residues. The V end was cut by 3 bases, the J end by 7 bases, with 18 bases between.

The chain has TRBV5-1 and TRBJ2-7; tentative D call: TRBD2 (6 bases). The CDR3 extends over 14 amino acids. The V gene's germline CDR1 is SGHRS and CDR2 YFSETQ. The ends were cut back, 3 bases at V and 4 bases at J, with 14 bases in the middle. For the CDR3, the DNA is TGCGCCAGCAGCTCTCGTGGAGGGGATTACGAGCAGTACTTC. Translating gives CASSSRGGDYEQYF.

This clonotype has a count of ten or more. This chain connects TRBV27 to TRBJ1-2, with D perhaps TRBD1 (5 bases). This CDR3 has 15 residues. Germline lookup yields CDR1 MNHEY and CDR2 SMNVEV (reference sequence). V was pared by 2 bases and J by 8 bases, with 18 bases between. The CDR3 region is CASSLQARGPEGYTF. CDR3 bases: TGTGCCAGCAGTTTACAAGCGCGGGGCCCGGAGGGCTACACCTTC.

This clonotype was observed many times. The V gene is TRBV12-3 or TRBV12-4, the J gene TRBJ2-7; TRBD1 aligns across 7 bases. This CDR3 spans 13 amino acids. V lost 6 bases to trimming and J lost 2 bases; unmatched junction nucleotides: 4. CDR3 sequence (DNA): TGTGCCAGCAGCCCCGGGACAGCCTACGAGCAGTACTTC. Residues: CASSPGTAYEQYF.